This is a list of T cell receptor beta chains from one sample in a study of shared clonotypes between healthy human individuals. Generated by immunoSEQ multiplex PCR, the TCRdb table keeps only in-frame clones and is missing some. This sample has about 360,000 clones, with around four fifths found just once. The sequenced sample was memory CD4+ T cells sorted from blood. These TCRs come from a man between 25 and 39 years old in good health. Both conserved end residues are part of each CDR3. The D gene is left open where the match is weak. Only part of the rows carry a size: once, few, many, or a class if the clone is expanded.

j_gene | d_gene | abundance | v_gene | CDR3aa | CDR3nt
TRBJ2-7 | . | . | TRBV5-1 | CASHTELAYEQYF | TGCGCCAGTCATACTGAACTAGCCTACGAGCAGTACTTC
TRBJ2-2 | . | . | TRBV19 | CASSILETTGELFF | TGTGCCAGTAGTATCCTAGAAACCACCGGGGAGCTGTTTTTT
TRBJ1-1 | TRBD1 | . | TRBV29-1 | CSVGQGGGFAFF | TGCAGCGTCGGGCAGGGGGGCGGATTTGCTTTCTTT
TRBJ1-2 | . | many | TRBV2 | CASSDTANYGYTF | TGTGCCAGCAGTGACACGGCTAACTATGGCTACACCTTC
TRBJ2-7 | TRBD1 | . | TRBV6-1 | CASILSGTGQVEQYF | TGTGCCAGCATACTTTCCGGGACAGGGCAGGTCGAGCAGTACTTC
TRBJ2-7 | . | few | TRBV11-2 | CASSSGAPEYF | TGTGCCAGCAGCTCCGGCGCGCCTGAGTACTTC
TRBJ1-2 | TRBD1 | . | TRBV27 | CASRDRGPYGYTF | TGTGCCAGCAGGGACAGGGGACCCTATGGCTACACCTTC
TRBJ1-4 | . | . | TRBV7-9 | CASSPGGGDEKLFF | TGTGCCAGCAGCCCCGGGGGCGGGGATGAAAAACTGTTTTTT
TRBJ1-2 | . | few | TRBV7-3 | CASSLSAGSYGYTF | TGTGCCAGCAGCTTATCAGCAGGGTCCTATGGCTACACCTTC
TRBJ1-5 | TRBD1 | . | TRBV5-5 | CASRWTGNSNQPQHF | TGTGCCAGCAGGTGGACAGGGAATAGCAATCAGCCCCAGCATTTT
TRBJ2-1 | . | . | TRBV23-1 | CASKGDSPLNNEQFF | TGCGCCAGCAAGGGGGACTCTCCCCTGAACAATGAGCAGTTCTTC
TRBJ2-1 | . | . | TRBV2 | CASREGQTYNEQFF | TGTGCCAGCAGGGAGGGGCAAACCTACAATGAGCAGTTCTTC
TRBJ2-4 | . | . | TRBV28 | CATYQGHIQYF | TGTGCCACTTACCAGGGGCACATTCAGTACTTC
TRBJ2-1 | TRBD2 | few | TRBV4-3 | CASSGREKGNEQFF | TGCGCCAGCAGTGGGCGGGAGAAGGGGAATGAGCAGTTCTTC
TRBJ1-4 | . | . | TRBV30 | CAGRGAYNEKLFF | TGTGCCGGGAGGGGGGCGTATAACGAAAAACTGTTTTTT
TRBJ2-5 | . | few | TRBV5-1 | CASSARGETQYF | TGCGCCAGCAGCGCCCGCGGGGAGACCCAGTACTTC
TRBJ2-3 | TRBD2 | . | TRBV5-1 | CASSLVAGGPGDTQYF | TGCGCCAGCAGCTTGGTAGCGGGAGGGCCTGGAGATACGCAGTATTTT
TRBJ2-5 | TRBD2 | . | TRBV27 | CASSLWGGETQYF | TGTGCCAGCAGTTTATGGGGGGGGGAGACCCAGTACTTC
TRBJ1-2 | . | . | TRBV5-4 | CASSRDGRYGYTF | TGTGCCAGCAGCCGGGACGGCCGCTATGGCTACACCTTC
TRBJ2-1 | TRBD2 | many | TRBV7-2 | CASRETGTSYNEQFF | TGTGCCAGCAGAGAAACCGGGACTAGCTACAATGAGCAGTTCTTC
TRBJ2-1 | . | . | TRBV29-1 | CSVGTSIEQFF | TGCAGCGTCGGGACCTCCATCGAGCAGTTCTTC
TRBJ1-1 | . | . | TRBV7-2 | CASSSTGGVTKFF | TGTGCCAGCAGCTCGACAGGAGGCGTAACAAAGTTCTTT